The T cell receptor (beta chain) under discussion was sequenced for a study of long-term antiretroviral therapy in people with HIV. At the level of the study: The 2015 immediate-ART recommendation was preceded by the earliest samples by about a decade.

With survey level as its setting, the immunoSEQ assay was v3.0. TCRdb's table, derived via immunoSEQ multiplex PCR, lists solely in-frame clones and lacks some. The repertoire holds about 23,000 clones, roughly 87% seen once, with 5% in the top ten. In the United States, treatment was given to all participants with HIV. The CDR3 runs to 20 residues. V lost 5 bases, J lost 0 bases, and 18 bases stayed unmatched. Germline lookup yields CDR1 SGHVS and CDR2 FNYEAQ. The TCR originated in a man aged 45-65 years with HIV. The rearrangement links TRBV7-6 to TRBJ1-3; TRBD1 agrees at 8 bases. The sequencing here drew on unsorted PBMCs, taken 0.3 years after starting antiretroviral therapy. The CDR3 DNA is TGTGCCAGCAGCCCGAGAGGGGAATACAGGGGGTTTAACTCTGGAAACACCATATATTTT. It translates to CASSPRGEYRGFNSGNTIYF.